The text below deals with one T cell receptor beta chain. The record originates from a study of blood T cell repertoires in COVID-19. Study-level information: Collection of acute and convalescent COVID-19 samples took place in the United States, Italy and Spain. Sample material is recorded as cDNA or gDNA derived from T cells, B-cell-depleted T cells, or PBMCs.

The CDR3 sequence is 12 residues long. Per germline, CDR1 SGDLS and CDR2 YYNGEE. Trimming left V 4 bases short and J 2 bases short, with 6 bases between. As handled by the study authors: Estimation of nucleated cell counts was performed using reference gene primer amplification. The assay was immunoSEQ multiplex PCR, and TCRdb's table has in-frame clones only and misses some. V, J and clone size reflect that table, while D and trimming were determined from the DNA. The table lists about 200,000 clones, approximately 91% of them singletons. The TCR sequence derives from a man aged 18 to 30 with active or convalescent COVID-19. Specimen: peripheral blood. The gene calls are TRBV9 and TRBJ1-2; D is unresolved. The CDR3 here is CASSRGNYGYTF. CDR3 nucleotide sequence: TGTGCCAGCAGCAGAGGGAACTATGGCTACACCTTC.